A single sample gave rise to the 16 T cell receptor beta chains below, sequenced in a study of response to subunit inactivated influenza vaccine. From the RT-PCR reads, TCRdb called clonotypes with MiXCR, one entry per CDR3 protein. Here the sample spans around 150,000 distinct CDR3 sequences, under 13% being singletons. The sample was non-naive T cells sorted from PBMCs, taken about 6 weeks after vaccination. These receptors were taken from a man aged 50 to 59 who received an inactivated influenza vaccine.

There are a few counts of this clonotype. This chain uses TRBV7-6 with TRBJ2-7; D is unclear. V was trimmed by 1 base and J by 2 bases, leaving 6 bases between them. Per germline, CDR1 SGHVS and CDR2 FNYEAQ. This CDR3 spans 13 amino acids. CDR3 DNA sequence: TGTGCCAGCAGCTTAGAGAGGACCTACGAGCAGTACTTC. This codes for CASSLERTYEQYF.

This clonotype was seen a handful of times. The rearrangement joins TRBV24-1 to TRBJ2-2; tentatively, D is TRBD1 (5 bases). Germline CDR1 and CDR2: KGHDR and SFDVKD. Trimming pared 0 bases from V and 4 bases from J, leaving 14 bases between. The CDR3 is 17 amino acids. DNA of the CDR3: TGTGCCACCAGTGATTTGACAGGACCTCTCGGCACCGGGGAGCTGTTTTTT. It specifies CATSDLTGPLGTGELFF.

This clonotype has a handful of counts. The J gene is TRBJ1-2, the V gene TRBV12-3 or TRBV12-4; TRBD1 aligns across 8 bases. V shed 4 bases and J 7 bases; nucleotides not matched to a gene: 2. This CDR3 spans 12 amino acids. In nucleotides, the CDR3 is TGTGCCAGCAGTTCAGGACAGGGTGGCTACACCTTC. Residues: CASSSGQGGYTF.

The chain joins TRBV29-1 to TRBJ1-1; possible D gene TRBD1, 6 bases. V gave up 2 bases and J gave up 1 base, with 11 bases separating them. Germline CDR1 is SQVTM and CDR2 is ANQGSEA. This CDR3 spans 14 amino acids. The CDR3 DNA follows: TGCAGCGTTGAACATGGGACATCGAACACTGAAGCTTTCTTT. Its protein is CSVEHGTSNTEAFF.

This clonotype has only a few counts. The J gene is TRBJ1-1, the V gene TRBV12-3 or TRBV12-4, with 10 bases matching TRBD1. This CDR3 comprises 15 residues. V lost 3 bases to trimming and J lost 6 bases; unmatched junction nucleotides: 7. CDR3 residues: CASSLRTGGVSEAFF. The CDR3 nucleotides are TGTGCCAGCAGTTTGCGGACAGGGGGAGTCTCTGAAGCTTTCTTT.

The rearrangement joins TRBV11-3 to TRBJ2-2; no definite D call. Germline CDR1 SGHNT, CDR2 YENEEA. Trimming took off 5 bases at V and 0 bases at J, with 13 bases between the two ends. This CDR3 has 16 amino acids. The CDR3, as DNA: TGTGCCAGCAGCCCCGGTGGCGGCTCGAACACCGGGGAGCTGTTTTTT. Protein: CASSPGGGSNTGELFF.

The chain recombines TRBV7-2 with TRBJ2-3; no reliable D call. This CDR3 comprises 13 residues. The germline V and J ends were trimmed by 1 base and 7 bases, with 9 bases remaining between them. Looked up from germline, CDR1 is SGHTA and CDR2 is FQGNSA. For the CDR3, the DNA is TGTGCCAGCAGCTTAGACTCTTTGAATACGCAGTATTTT. Amino acid sequence: CASSLDSLNTQYF.

The J gene is TRBJ2-1, the V gene TRBV5-1; 10 bases align to TRBD2. Losses at the gene ends were 1 base for V and 9 bases for J; bases not matched to a gene: 10. CDR1 is SGHRS and CDR2 is YFSETQ in the germline V gene. The CDR3 sequence is 16 residues long. The CDR3 DNA reads TGCGCCAGCAGCTTGCAGCGGGGGGGCCGTTTCCTTGAGCAGTTCTTC. Amino acid sequence: CASSLQRGGRFLEQFF.

The genes are TRBV6-1 and TRBJ1-2; D unclear. From germline, CDR1 is MNHNS and CDR2 SASEGT. V was cut by 6 bases and J by 8 bases, with 16 bases left in between. The CDR3 is 13 residues long. CDR3 in DNA: TGTGCCAGCAGCCCCTCAGGCCCTGGGGGCTACACCTTC. As protein: CASSPSGPGGYTF.

There are many counts of this clonotype. The rearrangement uses TRBV11-2 and TRBJ2-5; 11 bases agree with TRBD2. This CDR3 is 18 amino acids long. Germline V gene sequence: CDR1 SGHAT, CDR2 FQNNGV. The junction had 8 bases not matched to a gene; V was cut back by 1 base and J by 1 base. The CDR3 region has the DNA TGTGCCAGCAGCTTAGGCCCTCTAGCGGGGGGCCTCCAAGAGACCCAGTACTTC. Its translation is CASSLGPLAGGLQETQYF.

This clonotype was detected ten times or more. V and J are TRBV11-2 and TRBJ2-2, with D uncertain. V was shortened by 6 bases and J by 4 bases, with 6 bases between the two germline ends. This CDR3 has 12 amino acids. CDR1 is SGHAT and CDR2 is FQNNGV in the germline V gene. The CDR3 DNA reads TGTGCCAGCAGATCTAGCACCGGGGAGCTGTTTTTT. Protein: CASRSSTGELFF. The full variable domain, in which reference TRBV11-2 and TRBJ2-2 provide the parts outside the CDR3, is EAGVAQSPRYKIIEKRQSVAFWCNPISGHATLYWYQQILGQGPKLLIQFQNNGVVDDSQLPKDRFSAERLKGVDSTLKIQPAKLEDSAVYLCASRSSTGELFFGEGSRLTVL.

The V gene is TRBV6-2 or TRBV6-3, the J gene TRBJ2-3; TRBD2 matches at 11 bases. This CDR3 region has 17 residues. V shed 0 bases and J 5 bases; nucleotides not matched to a gene: 7. Germline CDR1 MNHEY, CDR2 SVGEGT. The CDR3 here is CASSYSMSLAGGDTQYF. CDR3 in DNA: TGTGCCAGCAGTTACTCGATGTCCCTAGCGGGAGGAGATACGCAGTATTTT.

This clonotype was picked up a small number of times. The rearrangement links TRBV20-1 to TRBJ2-5; D unclear. CDR3 length: 14 amino acids. V was cut by 0 bases and J by 4 bases, with 12 bases left in between. CDR1 is DFQATT and CDR2 is SNEGSKA in the germline V gene (reference sequence). The CDR3 region is CSARDLLSRETQYF. The CDR3, as DNA: TGCAGTGCTAGAGATTTGTTATCTCGAGAGACCCAGTACTTC.

The table lists this clonotype with many counts. The chain is built from TRBV5-5 and TRBJ1-1; D might be TRBD1 (6 bases). Per the germline V gene, CDR1 is SGHKS and CDR2 is YYEKEE (reference sequence). The CDR3 covers 17 residues. Trimming removed 2 bases from V and 2 bases from J, with 19 bases in between. CDR3 nucleotide sequence: TGTGCCAGCAGCTTCGGACCGGGGGCCGATCGAAACACTGAAGCTTTCTTT. Translating it yields CASSFGPGADRNTEAFF.

The chain couples TRBV7-2 to TRBJ2-1, with 7 bases lining up with TRBD2. Germline V gene lookup returns CDR1 SGHTA and CDR2 FQGNSA. The junction had 3 bases not matched to a gene; V was cut back by 4 bases and J by 9 bases. CDR3 length: 12 residues. The CDR3 sequence is CASSSGLFEQFF. The CDR3 coding sequence is TGTGCCAGCAGCTCGGGACTATTTGAGCAGTTCTTC.

This clonotype appeared a few times. This chain links TRBV7-2 with TRBJ2-7; D is unresolved. Germline lookup yields CDR1 SGHTA and CDR2 FQGNSA. Trimming stripped 5 bases from V and 7 bases from J, with 21 bases between. This CDR3 comprises 15 residues. CDR3 protein: CASSTVGHSLPEQYF. CDR3 nucleotide sequence: TGTGCCAGCAGCACAGTCGGTCACTCCCTTCCGGAGCAGTACTTC.